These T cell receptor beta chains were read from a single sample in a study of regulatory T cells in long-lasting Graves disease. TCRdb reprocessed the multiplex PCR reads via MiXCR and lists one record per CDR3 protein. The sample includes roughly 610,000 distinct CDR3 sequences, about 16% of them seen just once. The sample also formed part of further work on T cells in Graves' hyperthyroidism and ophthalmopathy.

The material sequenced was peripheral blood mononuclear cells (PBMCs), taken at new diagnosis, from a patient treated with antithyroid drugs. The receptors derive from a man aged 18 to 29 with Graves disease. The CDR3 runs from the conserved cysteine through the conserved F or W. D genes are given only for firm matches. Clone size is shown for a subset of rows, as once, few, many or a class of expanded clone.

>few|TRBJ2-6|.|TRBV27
TGTGCCAGCAGTAACCCGACAGGCCACGGGGCCAACGTCCTGACTTTC
CASSNPTGHGANVLTF
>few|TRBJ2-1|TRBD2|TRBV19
TGTGCCAGTAGTGTCGGGACTAGCGGGAGAACGGGCAATGAGCAGTTCTTC
CASSVGTSGRTGNEQFF
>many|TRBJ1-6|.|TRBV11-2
TGTGCCAGCAGGAAAACAGGGAGCTCACCCCTCCACTTT
CASRKTGSSPLHF
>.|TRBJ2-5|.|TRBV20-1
TGCAGTGCCGGGAGGGCGACAGGGGGCCAAGAGACCCAGTACTTC
CSAGRATGGQETQYF
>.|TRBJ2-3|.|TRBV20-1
TGCAGTGCTTCAACCCGGGACTTCGGCACAGATACGCAGTATTTT
CSASTRDFGTDTQYF
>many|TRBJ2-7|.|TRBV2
TGTGCCAGCAGCAGGGACCCAGCCTACGAGCAGTACTTC
CASSRDPAYEQYF
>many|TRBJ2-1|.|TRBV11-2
TGTGCCAGCAGCTTAGCCTGGTTTCATGAGCAGTTCTTC
CASSLAWFHEQFF
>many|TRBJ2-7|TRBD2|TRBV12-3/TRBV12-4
TGTGCCAGCAGGGCCAGCGGGGTTACCTACGAGCAGTACTTC
CASRASGVTYEQYF
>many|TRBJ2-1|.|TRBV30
TGTGCCTGGAGGGTTTACAATGAGCAGTTCTTC
CAWRVYNEQFF
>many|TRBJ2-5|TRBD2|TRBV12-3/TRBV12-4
TGTGCCACCAATCGGGGGGGGTACCAAGAGACCCAGTACTTC
CATNRGGYQETQYF
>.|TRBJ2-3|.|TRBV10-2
TGCGCCAGCATGGCCCTAGACCGCACAGATACGCAGTATTTT
CASMALDRTDTQYF
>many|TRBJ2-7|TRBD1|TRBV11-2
TGTGCCAGCAGCTTAGGAGGCACAGGGGCTTACGAGCAGTACTTC
CASSLGGTGAYEQYF
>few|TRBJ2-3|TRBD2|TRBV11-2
TGTGCCAGCAGCCTGTGGCCCTTAGATTTAGCGGGAGGGCCAGATACGCAGTATTTT
CASSLWPLDLAGGPDTQYF
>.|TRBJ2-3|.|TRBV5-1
TGCGCCAGCAGCTTGCGAGAACCCGGGTCAGATACGCAGTATTTT
CASSLREPGSDTQYF
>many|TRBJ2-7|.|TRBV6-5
TGTGCCAGCAGTTACTCGCGGTGGAGGCTCGAGCAGTACTTC
CASSYSRWRLEQYF
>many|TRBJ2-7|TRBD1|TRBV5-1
TGCGCCAGCAGCTTACGGACAGGGGTCTACGAGCAGTACTTC
CASSLRTGVYEQYF